The 25 T cell receptor beta chains below all came from one sample that was sequenced in a study of blood T cell repertoires in COVID-19. Clones were sequenced by immunoSEQ multiplex PCR, and TCRdb holds only the in-frame ones, with some missing. The sample has 75,000 to 100,000 clones; about 86% are singletons. The sequenced sample was peripheral blood. These receptors originate from a human donor in a cohort sampled during active COVID-19.

The chain joins TRBV2 to TRBJ1-3; possible D gene TRBD1, 5 bases. There are 14 residues in the CDR3. V dropped 8 bases and J dropped 1 base, with 12 bases sitting between them. The germline CDR1 and CDR2 sequences are SNHLY and FYNNEI. The CDR3 DNA follows: TGTGCCAGCCTCCCCCAGGGATCTGGAAACACCATATATTTT. Translating gives CASLPQGSGNTIYF.

This clone occurred a few times. The genes are TRBV7-9 and TRBJ1-2, with 7 nucleotides matching TRBD1. The CDR3 consists of 15 residues. V shed 5 bases, J shed 0 bases, and the junction held 6 bases outside the gene matches. Per germline, CDR1 SEHNR and CDR2 FQNEAQ (reference sequence). CDR3 nucleotide sequence: TGTGCCAGCAGCCAATCAACAGGGGCTAACTATGGCTACACCTTC. Amino acid sequence: CASSQSTGANYGYTF.

V is TRBV5-1 and J is TRBJ1-2, with 8 bases that match TRBD1. V dropped 6 bases and J dropped 4; count of bases not matched to a gene: 14. This CDR3 has 16 residues. Germline CDR1 is SGHRS and CDR2 is YFSETQ. The CDR3: CASKVDREHGGYGYTF. CDR3 nucleotides: TGCGCCAGCAAGGTGGACAGGGAGCACGGGGGCTATGGCTACACCTTC.

V usage is TRBV11-1 and J usage is TRBJ2-7, with D tentatively TRBD2 (6 bases). Deletions cut 1 base from V and 1 base from J, with 8 bases between. Germline assignment: CDR1 SGHAT and CDR2 FQDESV (reference sequence). The length of the CDR3 is 14 residues. The CDR3 sequence is CASSLVRGSYEQYF. Here the CDR3 DNA reads TGTGCCAGCAGCTTAGTCCGGGGGTCCTACGAGCAGTACTTC.

This rearrangement joins TRBV28 to TRBJ2-3, with D hard to call. With 4 bases removed from V and 1 base from J, the gap between germline ends came to 12 bases. In germline, CDR1 is MDHEN, CDR2 SYDVKM. This CDR3 is built from 15 residues. CDR3 sequence (DNA): TGTGCCAGCAGTTCCCTGGTACTACGCACAGATACGCAGTATTTT. Its protein is CASSSLVLRTDTQYF.

This chain links TRBV12-3 or TRBV12-4 with TRBJ2-5; weak D call: TRBD1 (5 bases). With 3 bases removed from V and 5 bases from J, the gap between germline ends came to 7 bases. The CDR3 contains 12 residues. CDR3 nucleotide sequence: TGTGCCAGCAGTTTTGCAGGGGAGACCCAGTACTTC. It yields the protein CASSFAGETQYF.

The gene calls are TRBV2 and TRBJ1-6; TRBD1 matches at 9 bases. J gave up 5 bases and V 4 bases, and 6 bases lay outside the gene matches. The germline gives CDR1 SNHLY, CDR2 FYNNEI. This CDR3 spans 16 amino acids. The CDR3 protein is CASSGRTGADNSPLHF. The CDR3, as DNA: TGTGCCAGCAGTGGGAGGACAGGGGCGGATAATTCACCCCTCCACTTT.

The V and J genes are TRBV5-4 and TRBJ2-5; 7 nucleotides align to TRBD1. The CDR3 sequence is 13 residues long. The germline V gene encodes CDR1 SGHNT and CDR2 YYREEE (reference sequence). The junction had 3 bases not matched to a gene; V was cut back by 4 bases and J by 3 bases. CDR3 nucleotide sequence: TGTGCCAGCAGCAGAGGGACAGAAGAGACCCAGTACTTC. As protein: CASSRGTEETQYF.

The chain is built from TRBV5-1 and TRBJ1-1, with D possibly being TRBD1 (6 bases). The V gene lost 1 base and the J gene lost 5 bases, with 9 bases spanning the gap. Germline V CDR1 and CDR2: SGHRS, YFSETQ. The CDR3 totals 13 residues. In DNA form, the CDR3 reads TGCGCCAGCAGCTTGACAGGGAGTACTGAAGCTTTCTTT. It specifies CASSLTGSTEAFF.

The chain has TRBV5-1 and TRBJ2-3, with 9 bases lining up with TRBD2. From germline, CDR1 is SGHRS and CDR2 YFSETQ. V lost 5 bases, J lost 2 bases, and 6 bases stayed unmatched. The CDR3 contains 15 residues. CDR3: CASSFSGGNTDTQYF. DNA for the CDR3: TGCGCCAGCAGTTTTAGCGGGGGCAACACAGATACGCAGTATTTT.

The CDR3 sequence is CAWSVDRGVGGYTF. The CDR3 DNA reads as TGTGCCTGGAGTGTAGATCGGGGGGTAGGTGGCTACACCTTC. The rearrangement joins TRBV30 to TRBJ1-2, with D perhaps TRBD1 (5 bases). Germline CDR1 reads GTSNPN; CDR2 reads SVGIG (reference sequence). The CDR3 is 14 residues long. Trimming took off 0 bases at V and 7 bases at J, with 15 bases between the two ends.

The chain couples TRBV3-1 (or the pseudogene TRBV3-2) to TRBJ1-5, with 8 bases aligning to TRBD1. V shed 4 bases, J shed 6 bases, and the junction held 2 bases outside the gene matches. This CDR3 region has 13 residues. Germline CDR1 is LGHDT and CDR2 is YNNKEL (reference sequence). CDR3 loop: CASSPDRGQPQHF. CDR3 sequence (DNA): TGTGCCAGCAGCCCCGACAGGGGTCAGCCCCAGCATTTT.

This sequence joins TRBV7-2 and TRBJ1-5; 8 positions agree with TRBD1. V dropped 5 bases and J dropped 9; count of bases not matched to a gene: 9. Germline V gives CDR1 SGHTA, CDR2 FQGNSA. The CDR3 covers 14 residues. DNA for the CDR3: TGTGCCAGCAGCCCCCAGGGACAGGACGGGCCCCAGCATTTT. This sequence encodes CASSPQGQDGPQHF. Using reference TRBV7-2 and TRBJ1-5 for the parts outside the CDR3, the full variable domain is GAGVSQSPSNKVTEKGKDVELRCDPISGHTALYWYRQSLGQGLEFLIYFQGNSAPDKSGLPSDRFSAERTGGSVSTLTIQRTQQEDSAVYLCASSPQGQDGPQHFGDGTRLSIL.

About this clone: The sample has other DNA sequences that encode this CDR3 too. The chain uses TRBV5-6 and TRBJ2-7; TRBD1 aligns across 7 bases. V gave up 0 bases and J gave up 1 base; unmatched junction bases: 1. The CDR3 runs 14 residues. Germline values: CDR1 SGHDT, CDR2 YYEEEE. CDR3 sequence (DNA): TGTGCCAGCAGCTTGGGACAGGGATCCTACGAGCAGTACTTC. The encoded protein is CASSLGQGSYEQYF.

This chain uses TRBV6-6 with TRBJ1-2, with no clear D. In germline, CDR1 is MNHNY, CDR2 SVGAGI (reference sequence). The CDR3 consists of 13 residues. Trimming cost V 0 bases and J 8 bases, with 10 bases left between them. CDR3 bases: TGTGCCAGCAGTTACTCGTCCGGGTTCGGCTACACCTTC. Translating it yields CASSYSSGFGYTF.

This clone was recorded only once. The chain employs TRBV19 and TRBJ2-1, with a tentative D call TRBD2 (7 bases). The CDR3 is made up of 16 amino acids. Trimming stripped 1 base from V and 5 bases from J, with 15 bases between. From germline, CDR1 is LNHDA and CDR2 SQIVND (reference sequence). CDR3 DNA: TGTGCCAGTAGTATAGCCGGACGGGGGGCGGACAATGAGCAGTTCTTC. Its protein is CASSIAGRGADNEQFF.

This clone occurred a few times. The chain employs TRBV2 and TRBJ1-5, with D perhaps matching TRBD1 (5 bases). V was pared by 7 bases and J by 0 bases, with 10 bases between. Per the germline V gene, CDR1 is SNHLY and CDR2 is FYNNEI. CDR3 size: 14 residues. The DNA for the CDR3 is TGTGCCAGCACCCCAGGGTATAGCAATCAGCCCCAGCATTTT. Its translation: CASTPGYSNQPQHF.

This clone was seen a single time. The chain has TRBV7-8 and TRBJ2-2; weak D call: TRBD1 (6 bases). Germline CDR1 reads SGHVS; CDR2 reads FQNEAQ. V lost 2 bases to trimming and J lost 4 bases, with 11 bases between them. This CDR3 is built from 15 residues. Written as DNA, the CDR3 is TGTGCCAGCAGCTTATCAGGGGCGGGCACCGGGGAGCTGTTTTTT. This codes for CASSLSGAGTGELFF. The variable domain in full, with the rest retrieved from reference TRBV7-8 and TRBJ2-2, is GAGVSQSPRYKVAKRGQDVALRCDPISGHVSLFWYQQALGQGPEFLTYFQNEAQLDKSGLPSDRFFAERPEGSVSTLKIQRTQQEDSAVYLCASSLSGAGTGELFFGEGSRLTVL.

CDR3 region: CASSVASADTQYF. CDR3 coding DNA: TGTGCCAGCAGCGTAGCCAGCGCAGATACGCAGTATTTT. This rearrangement joins TRBV9 to TRBJ2-3; no firm D call. CDR3 length: 13 residues. V lost 0 bases and J 4 bases, leaving 6 bases between the germline ends. Germline-derived CDR1 and CDR2 are SGDLS and YYNGEE.

The gene calls are TRBV7-2 and TRBJ1-1; a weak D match, TRBD1 (6 bases). Germline V gives CDR1 SGHTA, CDR2 FQGNSA. Trimming took off 5 bases at V and 3 bases at J, with 13 bases between the two ends. This CDR3 spans 14 amino acids. CDR3 in amino acids: CASSRDRWDTEAFF. The CDR3 nucleotides are TGTGCCAGCAGCCGTGACAGGTGGGACACTGAAGCTTTCTTT.

The chain uses TRBV11-2 and TRBJ1-2, with 10 positions matching TRBD1. The CDR3 sequence is 18 residues long. Trimming cost V 5 bases and J 5 bases; bases outside gene matches: 17. The germline V gene has CDR1 SGHAT and CDR2 FQNNGV. In DNA form, the CDR3 reads TGTGCCAGCAGCCCACTAAAACTGGGACAGGGGAATGGATATGGCTACACCTTC. The encoded protein is CASSPLKLGQGNGYGYTF.

In DNA form, the CDR3 reads TGTGCCACCAGTGCAGGGACAGGGCCTGGAAACACCATATATTTT. Protein sequence: CATSAGTGPGNTIYF. The chain has TRBV24-1 and TRBJ1-3; 9 nucleotides agree with TRBD1. The CDR3 has 15 residues. The germline V gene has CDR1 KGHDR and CDR2 SFDVKD. J gave up 2 bases and V 5 bases, and 3 bases lay outside the gene matches.

This clone has a single count. This chain joins TRBV30 and TRBJ1-3; TRBD1 is a possible D gene (6 bases). Trimming left V 2 bases short and J 8 bases short, with 13 bases between. Germline loops: CDR1 GTSNPN, CDR2 SVGIG (reference sequence). The CDR3 is 13 residues long. CDR3 in amino acids: CAWSLNREDTIYF. The CDR3 nucleotides read TGTGCCTGGAGTTTGAACAGGGAAGACACCATATATTTT.

The chain carries TRBV7-8 and TRBJ1-4; 10 nucleotides align to TRBD1. The CDR3 runs 14 residues. V was clipped by 3 bases and J by 8 bases; unmatched bases: 3. Germline assignment: CDR1 SGHVS and CDR2 FQNEAQ. CDR3 residues: CASSLGTGVEKLFF. The CDR3 region has the DNA TGTGCCAGCAGCTTGGGGACAGGGGTCGAAAAACTGTTTTTT.

There are a few counts of this clone. This chain links TRBV7-2 with TRBJ1-5; D is possibly TRBD1 (5 bases). CDR3 length: 18 residues. Germline V gives CDR1 SGHTA, CDR2 FQGNSA. V was shortened by 1 base and J by 0 bases, with 16 bases between the two germline ends. The CDR3 loop reads CASSLVRGGGYSNQPQHF. The CDR3 coding sequence is TGTGCCAGCAGCTTAGTAAGGGGAGGAGGGTATAGCAATCAGCCCCAGCATTTT.